This T cell receptor (beta chain) appears in the sequencing data of a study of patients and donors after allogeneic stem cell transplantation. V dropped 4 bases and J dropped 3 bases, with 8 bases sitting between them. CDR1 is SGHRS, CDR2 YFSETQ, per germline. This CDR3 contains 12 residues. TCRdb redid the calling of the RT-PCR reads with MiXCR, one entry per CDR3 protein. The sample lists over 4,000 distinct CDR3 sequences, roughly a quarter occurring once. What was sequenced was blood, either unsorted or a sorted T cell fraction (not recorded which). The source is a human donor who was either an allogeneic HSCT recipient or a stem cell or donor lymphocyte infusion donor (not recorded which). It is not recorded whose cells these are; they may come from a transplant donor. The chain has TRBV5-1 and TRBJ2-7; no clear D. Here the CDR3 DNA reads TGCGCCAGCAGCAGTACGATCTACGAGCAGTACTTC. It yields the protein CASSSTIYEQYF.